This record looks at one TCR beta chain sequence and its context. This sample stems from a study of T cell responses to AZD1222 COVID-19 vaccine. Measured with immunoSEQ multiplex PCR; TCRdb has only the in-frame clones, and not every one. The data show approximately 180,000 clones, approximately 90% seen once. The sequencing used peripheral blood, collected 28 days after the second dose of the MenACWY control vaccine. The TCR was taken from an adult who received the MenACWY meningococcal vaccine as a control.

CDR3 protein: CAWSENAQDQPQHF. The CDR3 DNA reads as TGTGCCTGGAGTGAAAACGCACAGGATCAGCCCCAGCATTTT. The V call is TRBV30, the J call TRBJ1-5; a weak D match, TRBD1 (5 bases). V was clipped by 1 base and J by 5 bases, with 12 bases between them. CDR3 length: 14 amino acids. The germline gives CDR1 GTSNPN, CDR2 SVGIG (reference sequence).